This T cell receptor (beta chain) was obtained from a study of technical replicates of blood from a handful of donors. Here immunoSEQ multiplex PCR was the method, and the copy in TCRdb shows in-frame clones only, minus some. Among about 69,000 clones listed, roughly 88% were seen once. The CDR3 length is 14 residues. The V gene's germline CDR1 is SGHTA and CDR2 FQGTGA. Trimming stripped 3 bases from V and 5 bases from J, with 12 bases between. The sequenced sample was PBMCs. This TCR came from a human donor in good health. Some clones in this sample may be carry-over from other donors' samples. V usage is TRBV7-3 and J usage is TRBJ2-3; possible D gene TRBD1, 5 bases. The CDR3 DNA reads TGTGCCAGCAGCTTCACAGGACCGGTAGATACGCAGTATTTT. This encodes CASSFTGPVDTQYF.